Below, 14 T cell receptor beta chains from the same sample are listed, as sequenced in a study of response to subunit inactivated influenza vaccine listed by TCRdb under 2018. The protocol used for the library was RT-PCR. Instrument on record: Illumina HiSeq 2500. The raw public reads went through TCRdb reprocessing: fastp at Q25, MiXCR clone calling, in-frame beta chains kept. Rows with one shared CDR3 protein collapse into an entry with the most common genes and DNA. The sample yields more than 600,000 distinct CDR3 sequences; around 20% were counted once. Approximately 10% of the sample lies in the top ten. The sequences come from PBMCs from blood, collected 4 to 6 days after vaccination. The source is a man aged 50 to 59 who received an inactivated influenza vaccine. Donor details come from another sample of the same person, matched by shared clones.

This clonotype has a handful of counts. This rearrangement joins TRBV25-1 to TRBJ2-1; weak D call: TRBD1 (6 bases). Germline V gene lookup returns CDR1 MGHDK and CDR2 SYGVNS. V lost 4 bases, J lost 3 bases, and 19 bases lay in between. The CDR3 extends over 17 amino acids. The DNA for the CDR3 is TGTGCCAGCAGTGCAACCCTCCGGGACAATTACTACAATGAGCAGTTCTTC. Translation gives CASSATLRDNYYNEQFF.

In its sample, this clonotype was seen many times. J is TRBJ2-1 and V is TRBV4-2; 14 bases fit TRBD2. Germline V gives CDR1 LGHNA, CDR2 YNFKEQ. CDR3 length equals 16 residues. J lost 7 bases, V lost 3 bases, and 5 bases had no gene match. The CDR3 is CASSQQGLAGVNEQFF. The CDR3 region has the DNA TGTGCCAGCAGCCAGCAGGGACTAGCGGGAGTGAATGAGCAGTTCTTC.

The V call is TRBV28, the J call TRBJ2-4; TRBD1 might be the D (6 bases). This CDR3 comprises 17 residues. Germline CDR1 and CDR2: MDHEN and SYDVKM. V lost 5 bases, J lost 4 bases, and 21 bases lay in between. The CDR3 spells CASSANTWDISKNIQYF. CDR3 coding DNA: TGTGCCAGCAGTGCCAATACCTGGGACATCAGTAAAAACATTCAGTACTTC.

This clonotype came up a few times. The chain couples TRBV7-2 to TRBJ2-1; tentative D call: TRBD2 (5 bases). V shed 2 bases and J shed 1 base, with 9 bases lying between them. The germline V gene has CDR1 SGHTA and CDR2 FQGNSA. This CDR3 contains 15 residues. The CDR3 nucleotides read TGTGCCAGCAGCTTATCACGGGGTTCCTACAATGAGCAGTTCTTC. Residues: CASSLSRGSYNEQFF.

The gene calls are TRBV6-5 and TRBJ2-1; 7 bases map to TRBD2. J lost 3 bases, V lost 0 bases, and 5 bases had no gene match. The germline gives CDR1 MNHEY, CDR2 SVGAGI. CDR3 length equals 16 residues. CDR3 DNA sequence: TGTGCCAGCAGTTACTCGATTAGCGGGCTCTACAATGAGCAGTTCTTC. Protein sequence: CASSYSISGLYNEQFF.

J is TRBJ2-2 and V is TRBV6-5, with no clear D. The CDR3 runs to 15 residues. Germline assignment: CDR1 MNHEY and CDR2 SVGAGI. The germline V and J ends were trimmed by 0 bases and 8 bases, with 13 bases remaining between them. The CDR3 loop is CASSYSSAFSGELFF. CDR3 coding DNA: TGTGCCAGCAGTTACTCGTCGGCGTTTTCGGGGGAGCTGTTTTTT.

This clonotype was counted between two and nine times. The CDR3 sequence: CASRDPRDTVDYEQYF. CDR3 nucleotides: TGCGCCAGCAGAGACCCACGGGACACGGTAGACTACGAGCAGTACTTC. J is TRBJ2-7 and V is TRBV5-1; D is perhaps TRBD1 (6 bases). The CDR3 has 16 residues. The ends were cut back, 5 bases at V and 3 bases at J, with 21 bases in the middle. Germline CDR1 reads SGHRS; CDR2 reads YFSETQ. Supplemented by reference TRBV5-1 and TRBJ2-7, the full variable domain reads KAGVTQTPRYLIKTRGQQVTLSCSPISGHRSVSWYQQTPGQGLQFLFEYFSETQRNKGNFPGRFSGRQFSNSRSEMNVSTLELGDSALYLCASRDPRDTVDYEQYFGPGTRLTVT.

This clonotype was seen a handful of times. V gene TRBV20-1 combines with J gene TRBJ2-7; 8 positions agree with TRBD2. The CDR3 totals 14 residues. The V segment lost 6 bases and the J segment 2 bases; nucleotides outside the gene matches: 9. Looked up from germline, CDR1 is DFQATT and CDR2 is SNEGSKA (reference sequence). CDR3 sequence: CSAAGRGSTYEQYF. CDR3 nucleotide sequence: TGCAGTGCCGCCGGGAGGGGTTCTACCTACGAGCAGTACTTC.

This clonotype was counted ten times or more. This chain connects TRBV7-3 to TRBJ2-1; D is uncertain. Trimming cost V 1 base and J 0 bases, with 4 bases left between them. Germline CDR1 and CDR2: SGHTA and FQGTGA. This CDR3 has 14 amino acids. The CDR3, as DNA: TGTGCCAGCAGCTTAAGGTACTCCTACAATGAGCAGTTCTTC. This encodes CASSLRYSYNEQFF.

The chain employs TRBV20-1 and TRBJ2-3, with D tentatively TRBD1 (7 bases). Trimming cost V 6 bases and J 3 bases, with 19 bases left between them. The CDR3 spans 15 residues. Germline assignment: CDR1 DFQATT and CDR2 SNEGSKA (reference sequence). CDR3 loop: CSAVDPRGRTDTQYF. Written as DNA, the CDR3 is TGCAGTGCCGTAGATCCCAGGGGGAGGACAGATACGCAGTATTTT.

This clonotype appeared a single time. The chain joins TRBV10-3 to TRBJ2-3; TRBD1 agrees at 9 bases. The length of the CDR3 is 17 residues. Trimming at V came to 5 bases and at J to 1 base, leaving 10 bases not matched to a gene. Germline V gene data show CDR1 as ENHRY and CDR2 as SYGVKD. The CDR3 loop is CAISRPGQGIGTDTQYF. The CDR3 DNA sequence: TGTGCCATCAGTCGACCGGGACAGGGTATTGGCACAGATACGCAGTATTTT.

This clonotype was found a few times. This chain joins TRBV12-3 or TRBV12-4 and TRBJ1-4, with TRBD1 matching over 9 bases. The length of the CDR3 is 16 residues. Trimming removed 7 bases from V and 8 bases from J; junction bases left unmatched: 14. The CDR3 DNA reads TGTGCCAGCACTCCCCATACAGGGGGCGCGGGCGAAAAACTGTTTTTT. Translating it yields CASTPHTGGAGEKLFF.

This clonotype was detected a few times. This chain's CDR3 is CASTADMIEGYTF. CDR3 in DNA: TGTGCCAGCACCGCCGACATGATTGAGGGCTACACCTTC. The chain carries TRBV27 and TRBJ1-2; D uncertain. Germline loops: CDR1 MNHEY, CDR2 SMNVEV (reference sequence). The V end lost 7 bases, the J end lost 8 bases, and 17 bases lay between the germline ends. The CDR3 contains 13 residues.

This clonotype was counted between two and nine times. V and J are TRBV11-2 and TRBJ2-1; 8 bases align to TRBD1. The germline V gene has CDR1 SGHAT and CDR2 FQNNGV. The CDR3 runs to 15 residues. After removal of 5 bases from V and 8 bases from J, the junction contained 11 bases not matched to a gene. CDR3 sequence (DNA): TGTGCCAGCAGCGATGCAGGGGGCGGGTTCGATGAGCAGTTCTTC. This encodes CASSDAGGGFDEQFF.